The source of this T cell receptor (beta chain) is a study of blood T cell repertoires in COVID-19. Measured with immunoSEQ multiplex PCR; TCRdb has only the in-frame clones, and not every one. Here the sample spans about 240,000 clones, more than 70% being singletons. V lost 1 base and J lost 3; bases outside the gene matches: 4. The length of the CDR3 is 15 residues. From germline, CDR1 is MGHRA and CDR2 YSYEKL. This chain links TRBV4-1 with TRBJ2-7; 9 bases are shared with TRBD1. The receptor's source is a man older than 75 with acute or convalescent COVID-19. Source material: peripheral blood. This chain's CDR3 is CASSQGGDRDYEQYF. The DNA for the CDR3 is TGCGCCAGCAGCCAAGGGGGGGACAGGGACTACGAGCAGTACTTC.